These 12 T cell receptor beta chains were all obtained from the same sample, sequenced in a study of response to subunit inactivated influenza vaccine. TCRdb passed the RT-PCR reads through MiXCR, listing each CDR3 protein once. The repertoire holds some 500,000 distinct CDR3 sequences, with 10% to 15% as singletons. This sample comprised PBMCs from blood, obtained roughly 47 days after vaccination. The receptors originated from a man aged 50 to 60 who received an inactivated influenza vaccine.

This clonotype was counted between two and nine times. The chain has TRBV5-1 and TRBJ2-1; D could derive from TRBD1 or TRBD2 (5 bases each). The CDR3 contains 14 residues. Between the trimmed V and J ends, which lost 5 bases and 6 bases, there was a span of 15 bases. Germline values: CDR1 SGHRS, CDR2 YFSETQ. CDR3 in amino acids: CASSRDAGRNEQFF. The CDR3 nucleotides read TGCGCCAGCAGTCGGGACGCCGGGCGCAATGAGCAGTTCTTC.

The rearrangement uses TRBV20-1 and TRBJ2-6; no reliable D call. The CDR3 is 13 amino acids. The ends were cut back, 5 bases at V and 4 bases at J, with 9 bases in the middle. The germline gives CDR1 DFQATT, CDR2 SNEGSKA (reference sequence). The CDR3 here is CSALRTGANVLTF. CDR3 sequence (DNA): TGCAGTGCTTTGCGAACCGGGGCCAACGTCCTGACTTTC.

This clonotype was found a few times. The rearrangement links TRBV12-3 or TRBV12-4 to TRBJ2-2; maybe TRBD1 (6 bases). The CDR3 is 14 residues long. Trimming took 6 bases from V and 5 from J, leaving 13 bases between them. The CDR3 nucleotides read TGTGCCAGCAGCCCCCGACAGGAGACCGGGGAGCTGTTTTTT. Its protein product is CASSPRQETGELFF.

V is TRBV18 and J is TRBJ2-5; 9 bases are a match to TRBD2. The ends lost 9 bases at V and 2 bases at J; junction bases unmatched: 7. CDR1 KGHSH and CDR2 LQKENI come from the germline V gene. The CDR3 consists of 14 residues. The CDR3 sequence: CASNSGGQQETQYF. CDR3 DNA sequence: TGTGCCAGTAACAGCGGGGGGCAGCAAGAGACCCAGTACTTC.

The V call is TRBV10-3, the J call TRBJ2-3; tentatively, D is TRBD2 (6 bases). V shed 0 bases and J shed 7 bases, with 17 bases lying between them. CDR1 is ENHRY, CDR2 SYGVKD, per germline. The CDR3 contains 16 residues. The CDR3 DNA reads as TGTGCCATCAGTGAGTCAGAGACGGGAGTGGGGAATACGCAGTATTTT. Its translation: CAISESETGVGNTQYF.

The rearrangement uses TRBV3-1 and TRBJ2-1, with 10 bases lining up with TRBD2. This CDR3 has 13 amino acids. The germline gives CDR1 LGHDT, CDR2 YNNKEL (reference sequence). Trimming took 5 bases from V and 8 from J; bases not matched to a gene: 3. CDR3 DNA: TGTGCCAGCAGCAGAGCGGGAGGGCATGAGCAGTTCTTC. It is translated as CASSRAGGHEQFF.

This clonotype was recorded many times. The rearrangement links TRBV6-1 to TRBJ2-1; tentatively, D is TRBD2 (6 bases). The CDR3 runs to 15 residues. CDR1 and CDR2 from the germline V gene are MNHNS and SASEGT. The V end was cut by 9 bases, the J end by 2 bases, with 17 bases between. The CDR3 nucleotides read TGTGCCAGTCAGGAGAGCGGGCCAACCTACAATGAGCAGTTCTTC. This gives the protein CASQESGPTYNEQFF.

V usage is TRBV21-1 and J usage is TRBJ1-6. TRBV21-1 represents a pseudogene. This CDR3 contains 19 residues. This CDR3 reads CASSKIVVGPSSYNSPLHF. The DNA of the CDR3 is TGTGCCAGCAGCAAAATAGTAGTAGGACCGAGCTCCTATAATTCACCCCTCCACTTT.

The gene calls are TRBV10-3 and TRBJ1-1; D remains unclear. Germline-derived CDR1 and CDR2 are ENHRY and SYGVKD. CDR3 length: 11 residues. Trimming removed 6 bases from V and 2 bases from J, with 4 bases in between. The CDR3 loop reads CAIRYNTEAFF. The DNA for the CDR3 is TGTGCCATCAGATACAACACTGAAGCTTTCTTT.

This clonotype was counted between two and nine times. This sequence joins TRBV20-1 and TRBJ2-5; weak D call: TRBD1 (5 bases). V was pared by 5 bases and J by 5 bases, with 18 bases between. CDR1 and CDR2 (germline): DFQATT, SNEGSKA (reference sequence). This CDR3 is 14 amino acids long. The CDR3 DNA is TGCAGTGCTTCCCAGGACATCCAAGGGGAGACCCAGTACTTC. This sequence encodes CSASQDIQGETQYF.

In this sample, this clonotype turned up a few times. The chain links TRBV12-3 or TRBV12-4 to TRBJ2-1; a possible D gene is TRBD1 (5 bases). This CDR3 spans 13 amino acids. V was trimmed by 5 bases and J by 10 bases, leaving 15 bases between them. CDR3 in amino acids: CASSPLTEEEQFF. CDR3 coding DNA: TGTGCCAGCAGTCCTCTGACAGAAGAAGAGCAGTTCTTC.

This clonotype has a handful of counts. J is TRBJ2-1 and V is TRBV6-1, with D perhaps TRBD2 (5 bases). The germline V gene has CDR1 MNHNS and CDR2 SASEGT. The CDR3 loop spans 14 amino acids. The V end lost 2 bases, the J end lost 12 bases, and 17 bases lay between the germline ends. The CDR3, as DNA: TGTGCCAGCAGTGAAACGAAGGGATCACGGGGGCAGTTCTTC. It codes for CASSETKGSRGQFF.